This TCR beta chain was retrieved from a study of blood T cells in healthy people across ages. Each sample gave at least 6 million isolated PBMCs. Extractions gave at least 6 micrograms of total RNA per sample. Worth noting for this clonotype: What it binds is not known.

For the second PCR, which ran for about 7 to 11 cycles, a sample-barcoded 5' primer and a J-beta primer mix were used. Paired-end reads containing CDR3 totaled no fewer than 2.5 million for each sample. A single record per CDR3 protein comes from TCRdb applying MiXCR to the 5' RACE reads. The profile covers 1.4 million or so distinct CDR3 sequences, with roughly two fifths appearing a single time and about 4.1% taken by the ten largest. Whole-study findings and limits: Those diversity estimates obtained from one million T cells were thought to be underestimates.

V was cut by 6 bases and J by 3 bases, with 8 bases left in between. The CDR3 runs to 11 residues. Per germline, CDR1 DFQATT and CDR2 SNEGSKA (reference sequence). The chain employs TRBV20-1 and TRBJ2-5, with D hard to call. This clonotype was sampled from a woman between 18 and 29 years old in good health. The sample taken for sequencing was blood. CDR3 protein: CSAGPKETQYF. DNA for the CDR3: TGCAGTGCAGGGCCGAAAGAGACCCAGTACTTC.